Listed here is a single T cell receptor beta chain. CDR1 is DFQATT and CDR2 is SNEGSKA in the germline V gene (reference sequence). Trimming shortened V by 2 bases and J by 7 bases, and 17 bases separated the two germline ends. There are 14 residues in the CDR3. Together with a sample-barcoded 5' primer, a J-beta primer mix was included in a second PCR lasting roughly 6 to 12 cycles. TCRdb re-called the 5' RACE reads with MiXCR, one entry per CDR3 protein. Of around 670,000 distinct CDR3 sequences in the sample, approximately 30% are singletons; the top ten hold 15% to 19%. This sample was included in a study of blood T cells in healthy people across ages. Study-wide context: With template switching, about one barcoded beta molecule was captured per two T cells.

Isolation yielded PBMCs, at least 7 million per sample, in every case. With each sample, at least 5.5 micrograms of total RNA were extracted. The genes are TRBV20-1 and TRBJ1-2; TRBD1 is a possible D gene (5 bases). The receptor comes from a woman over 75 in good health. The source material was blood. The CDR3 loop reads CSARPRGGIVGYTF. Here the CDR3 DNA reads TGCAGTGCTAGACCACGGGGGGGGATAGTTGGCTACACCTTC.